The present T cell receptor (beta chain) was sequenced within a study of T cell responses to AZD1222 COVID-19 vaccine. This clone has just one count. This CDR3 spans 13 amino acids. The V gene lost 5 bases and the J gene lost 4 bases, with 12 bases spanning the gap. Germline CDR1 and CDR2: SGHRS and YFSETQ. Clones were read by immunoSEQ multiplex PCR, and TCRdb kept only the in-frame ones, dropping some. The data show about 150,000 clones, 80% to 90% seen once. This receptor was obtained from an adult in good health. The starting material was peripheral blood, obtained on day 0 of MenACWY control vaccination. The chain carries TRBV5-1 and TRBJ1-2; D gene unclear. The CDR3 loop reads CASRTEAAYGYTF. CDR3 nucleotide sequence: TGCGCCAGCAGAACCGAGGCAGCCTATGGCTACACCTTC.